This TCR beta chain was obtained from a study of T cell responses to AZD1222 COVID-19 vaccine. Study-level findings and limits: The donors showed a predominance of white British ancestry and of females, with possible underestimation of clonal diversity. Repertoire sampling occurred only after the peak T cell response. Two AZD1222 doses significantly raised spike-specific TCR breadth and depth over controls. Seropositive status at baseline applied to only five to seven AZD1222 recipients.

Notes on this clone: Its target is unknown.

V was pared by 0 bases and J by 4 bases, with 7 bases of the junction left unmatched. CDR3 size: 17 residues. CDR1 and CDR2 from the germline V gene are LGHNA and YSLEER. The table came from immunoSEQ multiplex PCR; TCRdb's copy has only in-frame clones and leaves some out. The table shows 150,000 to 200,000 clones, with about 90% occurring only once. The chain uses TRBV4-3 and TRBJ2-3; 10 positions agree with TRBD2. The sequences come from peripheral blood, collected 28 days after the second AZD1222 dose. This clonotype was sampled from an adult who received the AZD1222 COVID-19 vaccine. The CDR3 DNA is TGCGCCAGCAGCCAAGATCCTGGCGGACTAGCGGCAGATACGCAGTATTTT. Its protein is CASSQDPGGLAADTQYF.